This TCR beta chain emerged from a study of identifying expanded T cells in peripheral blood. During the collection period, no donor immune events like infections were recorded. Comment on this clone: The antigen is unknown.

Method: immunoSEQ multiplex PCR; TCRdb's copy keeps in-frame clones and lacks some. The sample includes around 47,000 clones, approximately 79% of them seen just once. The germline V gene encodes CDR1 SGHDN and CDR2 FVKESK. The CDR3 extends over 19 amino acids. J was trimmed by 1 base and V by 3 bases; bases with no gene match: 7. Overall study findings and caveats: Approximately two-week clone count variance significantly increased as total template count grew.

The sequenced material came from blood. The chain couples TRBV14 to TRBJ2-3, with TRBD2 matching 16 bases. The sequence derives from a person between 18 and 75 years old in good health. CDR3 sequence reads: CASSQGLAGGHIGTDTQYF. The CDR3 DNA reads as TGTGCCAGCAGCCAGGGACTAGCGGGGGGGCATATCGGCACAGATACGCAGTATTTT.